This T cell receptor (beta chain) was sequenced in a study of molecular identifiers for immune sequencing clone quantification (dated by TCRdb to between 2017 and 2018). In terms of the full investigation: For a replicate experiment, RNA from around 20,000 or 99,000 naive CD8 T cells was divided into five aliquots, of which four were sequenced. CD8 T cells were used in a methods study to benchmark molecular-identifier clustering-based TCR repertoire sequencing (MIDCIRS) and TCR RNA copy counting. The full study reports these points: A single cell's worth of spiked-in Jurkat TCR RNA was reported detectable even among around 1 million naive CD8 T cells. Modeling estimated about 2.8 recovered TCR RNA copies per cell, compared with about ten by digital PCR, which implies around 33% capture efficiency. Clones above 20 RNA copies held over 97% of molecules in CMV-specific effector cells but under 1% in naive cells. Highly expanded clone sizes could be underestimated if identical TCR molecules share a barcode. When barcode sub-clustering was left out, chimeric consensus sequences inflated TCR diversity, with chimeras reaching as high as 47%.

Libraries were prepared through PCR. The sequencing machine was an Illumina MiSeq. Purification of total RNA was performed with the Qiagen AllPrep DNA/RNA kit. Before any analysis, reads coming from multiple sequencing runs of the same library were combined into one pool. The original methods were these. Reads were retained only if their TCR constant sequence matched exactly, and those retained reads were trimmed to 150 nt and grouped according to their 12-nt molecular barcodes. Reads within each barcode group were sub-clustered using a 15% Levenshtein threshold, and quality-weighted consensus sequences were constructed for each RNA molecule. Non-functional sequences were excluded, and lower-count sequences lying one edit away from another sequence were also excluded. Barcode sub-clusters with fewer than 20% of the maximum read count were removed, based on fitting two negative binomial distributions. TCRdb trimmed the raw reads at Q25, called clones with MiXCR and kept productive beta chains. Rows are combined by CDR3 protein, so each entry shows the most common genes and DNA. V and J calls and clone size were set by TCRdb, not the authors. The sample table shows 37,000 or so distinct CDR3 sequences, and under 20% are seen once. The biggest ten clones account for approximately 6.4% of the sample.

Naive CD8 T cells, defined as CD8+CD4-CCR7+CD45RA+, were FACS-sorted into RLT Plus buffer on a BD FACSAria II. For a sensitivity comparison, a portion of naive CD8 T cell RNA was divided equally between MIDCIRS and a Smart-seq2-style 5'RACE protocol. Enrichment of CD8 T cells was done with RosetteSep CD8+ T Cell Enrichment Cocktail plus Ficoll-Paque, and ACK red cell lysis came afterward. CDR1 and CDR2 are read off the germline V gene (reference sequence) as SEHNR and FQNEAQ. The CDR3 contains 11 residues, cysteine and phenylalanine counted. The read is trimmed to its CDR3 DNA, 33 bases read in frame from base 1. V is pared back by 8 bases and J by 8 bases, with 12 bases lying between the germline termini. Of note for this clonotype: Which antigen it targets is not known. Base qualities are not provided; no much larger clone lies one nucleotide away.

This sequence was found in a human donor in good health. Some libraries in this study had Jurkat cell RNA spiked in. What was sequenced was naive CD8+ T cells from blood, with Jurkat cell RNA spiked in. The cell subset or site label, read with the paper, signifies: FACS-sorted CD8+CD4-CCR7+CD45RA+ naive T cells. The sequence is built from TRBV7-9 and TRBJ1-2; TRBD1 is possibly the D segment (5 matching bases). CDR3 reads: CASDSVRGYTF. Here is the DNA: TGTGCCAGCGACAGCGTCCGGGGCTACACCTTC.